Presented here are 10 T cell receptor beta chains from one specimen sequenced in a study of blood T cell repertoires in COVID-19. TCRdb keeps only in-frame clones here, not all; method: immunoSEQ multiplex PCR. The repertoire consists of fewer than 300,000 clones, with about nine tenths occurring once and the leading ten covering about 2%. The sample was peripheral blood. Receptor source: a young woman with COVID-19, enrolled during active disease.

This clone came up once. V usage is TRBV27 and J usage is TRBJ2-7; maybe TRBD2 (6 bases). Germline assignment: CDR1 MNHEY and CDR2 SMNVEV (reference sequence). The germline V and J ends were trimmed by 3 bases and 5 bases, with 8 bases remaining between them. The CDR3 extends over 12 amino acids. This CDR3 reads CASSFGGHEQYF. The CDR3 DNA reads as TGTGCCAGCAGTTTCGGAGGGCACGAGCAGTACTTC.

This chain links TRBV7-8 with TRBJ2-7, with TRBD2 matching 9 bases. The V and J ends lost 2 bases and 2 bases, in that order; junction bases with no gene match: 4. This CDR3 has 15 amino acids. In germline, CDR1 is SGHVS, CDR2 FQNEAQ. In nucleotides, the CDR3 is TGTGCCAGCAGCTTATTGACTAGCGGTACCTACGAGCAGTACTTC. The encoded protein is CASSLLTSGTYEQYF.

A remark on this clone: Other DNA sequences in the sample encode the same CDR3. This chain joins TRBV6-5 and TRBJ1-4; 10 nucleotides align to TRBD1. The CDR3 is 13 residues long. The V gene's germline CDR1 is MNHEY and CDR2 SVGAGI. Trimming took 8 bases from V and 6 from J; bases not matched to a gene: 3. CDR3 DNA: TGTGCCAGCCGGGACAGGGGAGATGAAAAACTGTTTTTT. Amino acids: CASRDRGDEKLFF.

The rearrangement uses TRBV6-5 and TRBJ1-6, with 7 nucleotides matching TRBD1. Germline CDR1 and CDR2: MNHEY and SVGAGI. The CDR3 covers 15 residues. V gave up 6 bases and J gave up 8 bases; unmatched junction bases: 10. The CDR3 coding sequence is TGTGCCAGCAGGGAGAAGGGGGCTGGTGATTCACCCCTCCACTTT. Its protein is CASREKGAGDSPLHF.

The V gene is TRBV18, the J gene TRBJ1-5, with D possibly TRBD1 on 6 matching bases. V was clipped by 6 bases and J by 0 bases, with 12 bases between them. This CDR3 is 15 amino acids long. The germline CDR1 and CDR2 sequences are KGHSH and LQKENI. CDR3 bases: TGTGCCAGCTCCACGACAGGATCTAGCAATCAGCCCCAGCATTTT. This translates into CASSTTGSSNQPQHF.

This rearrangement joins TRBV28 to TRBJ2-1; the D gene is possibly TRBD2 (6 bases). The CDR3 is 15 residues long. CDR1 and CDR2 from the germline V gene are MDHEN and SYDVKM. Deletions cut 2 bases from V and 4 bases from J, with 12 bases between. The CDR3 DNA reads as TGTGCCAGCAGTTTAACCGGGAGAGTTTACAATGAGCAGTTCTTC. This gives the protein CASSLTGRVYNEQFF. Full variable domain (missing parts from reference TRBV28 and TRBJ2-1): DVKVTQSSRYLVKRTGEKVFLECVQDMDHENMFWYRQDPGLGLRLIYFSYDVKMKEKGDIPEGYSVSREKKERFSLILESASTNQTSMYLCASSLTGRVYNEQFFGPGTRLTVL.

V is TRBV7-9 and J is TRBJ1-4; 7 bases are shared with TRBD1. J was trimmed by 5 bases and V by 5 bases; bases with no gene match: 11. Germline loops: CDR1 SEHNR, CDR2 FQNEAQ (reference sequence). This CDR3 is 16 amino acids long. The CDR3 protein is CASSPTTGAGNEKLFF. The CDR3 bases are TGTGCCAGCAGCCCCACTACAGGGGCAGGGAATGAAAAACTGTTTTTT.

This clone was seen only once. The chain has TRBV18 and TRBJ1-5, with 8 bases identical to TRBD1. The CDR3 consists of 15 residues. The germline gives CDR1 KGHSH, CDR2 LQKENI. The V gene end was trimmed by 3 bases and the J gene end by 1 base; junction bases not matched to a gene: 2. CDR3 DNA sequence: TGTGCCAGCTCACCCCAGGGGGCAAGCAATCAGCCCCAGCATTTT. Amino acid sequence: CASSPQGASNQPQHF. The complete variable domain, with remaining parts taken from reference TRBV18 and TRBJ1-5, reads NAGVMQNPRHLVRRRGQEARLRCSPMKGHSHVYWYRQLPEEGLKFMVYLQKENIIDESGMPKERFSAEFPKEGPSILRIQQVVRGDSAAYFCASSPQGASNQPQHFGDGTRLSIL.

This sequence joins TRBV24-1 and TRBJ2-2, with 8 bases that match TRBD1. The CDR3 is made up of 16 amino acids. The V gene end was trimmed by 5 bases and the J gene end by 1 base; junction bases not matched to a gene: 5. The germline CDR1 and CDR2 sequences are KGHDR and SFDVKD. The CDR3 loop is CATSASGTGNTGELFF. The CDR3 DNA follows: TGTGCCACCAGTGCTTCCGGGACAGGGAACACCGGGGAGCTGTTTTTT.

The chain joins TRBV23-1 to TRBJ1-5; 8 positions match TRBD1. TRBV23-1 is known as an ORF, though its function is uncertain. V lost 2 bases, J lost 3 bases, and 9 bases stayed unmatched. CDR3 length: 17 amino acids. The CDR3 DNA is TGCGCCAGCAGTCAACCTCGGACAGGGCTCCCCAATCAGCCCCAGCATTTT. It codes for CASSQPRTGLPNQPQHF.